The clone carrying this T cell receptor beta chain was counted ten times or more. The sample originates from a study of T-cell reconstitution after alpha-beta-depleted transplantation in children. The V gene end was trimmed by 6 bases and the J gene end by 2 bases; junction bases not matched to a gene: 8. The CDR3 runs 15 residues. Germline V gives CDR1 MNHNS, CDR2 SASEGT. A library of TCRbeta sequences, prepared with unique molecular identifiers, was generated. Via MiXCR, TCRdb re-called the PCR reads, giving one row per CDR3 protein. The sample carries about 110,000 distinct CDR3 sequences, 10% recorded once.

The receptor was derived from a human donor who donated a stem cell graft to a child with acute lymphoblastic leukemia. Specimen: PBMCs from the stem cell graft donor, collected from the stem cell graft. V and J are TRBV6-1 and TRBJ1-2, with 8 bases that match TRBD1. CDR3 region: CASRTGTGLNYGYTF. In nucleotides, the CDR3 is TGTGCCAGCAGGACCGGGACAGGACTAAACTATGGCTACACCTTC.